The T cell receptor beta chain described here comes from a study of control samples from healthy donors and cancer patients. Libraries were prepared by immunoSEQ multiplex PCR; TCRdb keeps only in-frame clonotypes and omits some of them. Of about 120,000 clones listed, 75% to 90% were seen once; the top ten hold around 1.1%. Germline-derived CDR1 and CDR2 are SGHRS and YFSETQ. The V and J ends lost 2 bases and 2 bases respectively, with 12 bases between them. The CDR3 is made up of 15 amino acids. The V and J genes are TRBV5-1 and TRBJ2-3; tentative D call: TRBD2 (5 bases). The origin of this receptor is a woman aged 50 to 60 with colorectal cancer. Sequencing input: PBMCs. CDR3 nucleotide sequence: TGCGCCAGCAGCTTTCTTCGGGAAAACACAGATACGCAGTATTTT. Translation: CASSFLRENTDTQYF.